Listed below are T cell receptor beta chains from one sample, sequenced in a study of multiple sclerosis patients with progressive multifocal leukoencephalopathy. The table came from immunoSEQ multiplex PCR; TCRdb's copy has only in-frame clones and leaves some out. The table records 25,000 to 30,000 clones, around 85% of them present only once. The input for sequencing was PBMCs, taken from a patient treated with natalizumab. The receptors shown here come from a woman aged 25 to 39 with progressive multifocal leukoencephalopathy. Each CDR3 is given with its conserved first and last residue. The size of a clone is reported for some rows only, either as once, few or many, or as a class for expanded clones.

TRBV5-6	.	CASSLGAETQYF
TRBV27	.	CASSSSWAGGGEKLFF
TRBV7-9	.	CAILISPPGPVAKNIQYF
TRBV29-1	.	CSVDGGNEQYF
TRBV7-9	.	CASSLARGQVTQYF
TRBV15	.	CATSSDRDGNTIYF
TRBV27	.	CASSLSPGDPYGYTF
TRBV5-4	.	CASSDPDRRSYEQYF
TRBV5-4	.	CASSSPEEAEKLFF
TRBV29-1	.	CSVGRAYEQYF
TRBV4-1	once	CASSQADHRGLGKRETQYF
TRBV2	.	CASSSQLVNYGYTF
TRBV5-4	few	CASSLASGANNEQFF
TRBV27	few	CASSFGSSLGEQYF
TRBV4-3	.	CASSQDPLSTGYGEKLFF
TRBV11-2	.	CASSPGSGTYNEQFF
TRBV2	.	CASSLTGTYEQYF
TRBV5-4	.	CASSPRQGQYEQYF
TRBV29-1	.	CSVDGLGNTGELFF
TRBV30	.	CAQRSFDGEKLFF
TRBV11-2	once	CASSLVRAGGMTDTQYF
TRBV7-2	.	CASSLGQLNEQYF
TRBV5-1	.	CASSLEGENTEAFF
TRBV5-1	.	CASSLGTGFAYEQYF
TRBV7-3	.	CASSPGMNTEAFF
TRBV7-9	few	CASSSSEGPYEQYF
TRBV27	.	CASSFGFRAGEQYF
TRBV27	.	CASSPGGPGISPLHF
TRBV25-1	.	CASRESESAGNKQFF